The 32 T cell receptor beta chains in this list originate from one sample, sequenced in a study of T cells in Graves' hyperthyroidism and ophthalmopathy. RNA transcripts were the template for amplifying TCR beta CDR3 regions. HTBI primers were employed in a first-round RT-PCR of the TCR CDR3. TCRdb fed the multiplex PCR reads into MiXCR, producing one record per CDR3 protein. Among hundreds of thousands of distinct CDR3 sequences listed, about 16% were seen once. The specimen sequenced was blood. Receptors were obtained from a woman between 40 and 55 years old with Graves' ophthalmopathy.

This clonotype was recorded at least ten times. The rearrangement links TRBV6-1 to TRBJ1-6; perhaps TRBD1 as D (6 bases). The CDR3 extends over 14 amino acids. V was pared by 7 bases and J by 6 bases, with 13 bases between. Germline CDR1 reads MNHNS; CDR2 reads SASEGT. The CDR3: CASIPDSANSPLHF. CDR3 nucleotides: TGTGCCAGCATTCCGGACAGTGCTAATTCACCCCTCCACTTT.

This clonotype was counted ten times or more. V usage is TRBV2 and J usage is TRBJ2-7; TRBD1 matches 7 bases. The V segment lost 7 bases and the J segment 6 bases; nucleotides outside the gene matches: 6. The CDR3 extends over 12 amino acids. Germline V gives CDR1 SNHLY, CDR2 FYNNEI. The CDR3 sequence: CASTRNRGEQYF. The DNA of the CDR3 is TGTGCCAGCACCCGGAACAGGGGCGAGCAGTACTTC. The full variable domain, completed using reference TRBV2 and TRBJ2-7, is EPEVTQTPSHQVTQMGQEVILRCVPISNHLYFYWYRQILGQKVEFLVSFYNNEISEKSEIFDDQFSVERPDGSNFTLKIRSTKLEDSAMYFCASTRNRGEQYFGPGTRLTVT.

The table lists this clonotype with many counts. A much larger clone lies one base from this, so it may be a read error. V usage is TRBV2 and J usage is TRBJ2-3, with no clear D. V dropped 6 bases and J dropped 0 bases, with 4 bases sitting between them. Germline V gene lookup returns CDR1 SNHLY and CDR2 FYNNEI. The CDR3 covers 12 residues. CDR3 DNA sequence: TGTGCCAGCAGATCTAGCACAGATACGCAGTATTTT. Translating it yields CASRSSTDTQYF. The whole variable domain, filled in from reference TRBV2 and TRBJ2-3, reads EPEVTQTPSHQVTQMGQEVILRCVPISNHLYFYWYRQILGQKVEFLVSFYNNEISEKSEIFDDQFSVERPDGSNFTLKIRSTKLEDSAMYFCASRSSTDTQYFGPGTRLTVL.

The sample holds one count of this clonotype. CDR3 residues: CASSLGLIGGNEQFF. CDR3 coding DNA: TGTGCCAGTAGCCTTGGCTTGATAGGAGGCAATGAGCAGTTCTTC. The chain carries TRBV19 and TRBJ2-1, with D possibly being TRBD2 (5 bases). Trimming pared 6 bases from V and 6 bases from J, leaving 18 bases between. The CDR3 contains 15 residues. Germline V gene sequence: CDR1 LNHDA, CDR2 SQIVND (reference sequence).

The chain uses TRBV20-1 and TRBJ2-1, with D possibly TRBD1 on 5 matching bases. Deletions cut 0 bases from V and 9 bases from J, with 12 bases between. The CDR3 length is 13 residues. Germline CDR1 is DFQATT and CDR2 is SNEGSKA (reference sequence). The CDR3 protein is CSARDPLGAEQFF. Written as DNA, the CDR3 is TGCAGTGCTAGAGATCCCTTAGGGGCTGAGCAGTTCTTC.

This clonotype was counted many times. The CDR3 DNA reads TGTGCCATCAGTCCTAGCGGGAGAACGGACGAGCAGTACTTC. Encoded protein: CAISPSGRTDEQYF. The gene calls are TRBV10-3 and TRBJ2-7, with 10 bases lining up with TRBD2. The CDR3 spans 14 residues. With 5 bases clipped from V and 5 bases from J, the junction kept 6 bases outside the gene matches. The germline gives CDR1 ENHRY, CDR2 SYGVKD.

The CDR3 nucleotides read TGTGCCAGCAGTGAGGACGCAGACAGGGGTTACGAGCAGTACTTC. It specifies CASSEDADRGYEQYF. The rearrangement links TRBV25-1 to TRBJ2-7; 8 bases are a match to TRBD1. Trimming removed 3 bases from V and 4 bases from J; junction bases left unmatched: 8. CDR3 length: 15 amino acids. The germline gives CDR1 MGHDK, CDR2 SYGVNS.

J is TRBJ1-4 and V is TRBV4-1, with 7 bases matching TRBD1. The V and J ends lost 4 bases and 3 bases, in that order; junction bases with no gene match: 5. The CDR3 has 15 residues. In germline, CDR1 is MGHRA, CDR2 YSYEKL. CDR3 residues: CASSRTGVSNEKLFF. The CDR3 nucleotides are TGCGCCAGCAGCCGAACAGGGGTTTCTAATGAAAAACTGTTTTTT.

The chain joins TRBV2 to TRBJ2-1; TRBD2 agrees at 10 bases. Germline CDR1 is SNHLY and CDR2 is FYNNEI. The CDR3 runs 14 residues. With 7 bases clipped from V and 4 bases from J, the junction kept 4 bases outside the gene matches. DNA for the CDR3: TGTGCCAGCAACCCTAGCGGGGGTTACAATGAGCAGTTCTTC. It encodes CASNPSGGYNEQFF.

This clonotype was seen repeatedly, ten times or more. The rearrangement links TRBV7-2 to TRBJ1-2; no clear D gene. The CDR3 spans 15 residues. CDR1 is SGHTA, CDR2 FQGNSA, per germline. The germline V and J ends were trimmed by 1 base and 6 bases, with 15 bases remaining between them. CDR3 protein: CASSLVSMGINGYTF. The CDR3 coding sequence is TGTGCCAGCAGCTTAGTAAGCATGGGAATAAATGGCTACACCTTC.

There are many counts of this clonotype. The chain recombines TRBV28 with TRBJ1-2; TRBD1 might be the D (6 bases). The germline gives CDR1 MDHEN, CDR2 SYDVKM. The CDR3 is made up of 14 amino acids. The V gene lost 3 bases and the J gene lost 8 bases, with 16 bases spanning the gap. The CDR3 loop is CASSFLRWGRGYTF. The CDR3 DNA follows: TGTGCCAGCAGTTTCCTGAGGTGGGGGCGAGGCTACACCTTC.

There are many counts of this clonotype. The gene calls are TRBV7-2 and TRBJ1-5, with 7 positions matching TRBD1. The CDR3 consists of 12 residues. CDR1 is SGHTA and CDR2 is FQGNSA in the germline V gene. The J segment lost 4 bases and the V segment lost 10 bases, leaving 4 bases of the junction unmatched. The CDR3 here is CATQQGNQPQHF. The CDR3 DNA is TGTGCCACCCAACAGGGGAATCAGCCCCAGCATTTT.

This clonotype was seen many times. This chain joins TRBV2 and TRBJ2-2; D uncertain. V lost 6 bases and J lost 1, with 15 bases in between. The CDR3 is 16 residues long. CDR1 and CDR2 from the germline V gene are SNHLY and FYNNEI. This chain's CDR3 is CASRLDGRLNTGELFF. CDR3 sequence (DNA): TGTGCCAGCAGGCTGGACGGTAGACTGAACACCGGGGAGCTGTTTTTT.

This clonotype showed up many times. V gene TRBV15 combines with J gene TRBJ2-7; either TRBD1 or TRBD2 may supply D (5 bases each). The length of the CDR3 is 13 residues. The V gene lost 5 bases and the J gene lost 3 bases, with 11 bases spanning the gap. Looked up from germline, CDR1 is LNHNV and CDR2 is YYDKDF (reference sequence). CDR3: CATSSGQGYEQYF. The CDR3 coding sequence is TGTGCCACCAGCTCGGGGCAGGGCTACGAGCAGTACTTC. Looking up the rest from reference TRBV15 and TRBJ2-7 gives the full variable domain: DAMVIQNPRYQVTQFGKPVTLSCSQTLNHNVMYWYQQKSSQAPKLLFHYYDKDFNNEADTPDNFQSRRPNTSFCFLDIRSPGLGDTAMYLCATSSGQGYEQYFGPGTRLTVT.

At least ten counts were recorded for this clonotype. V and J are TRBV2 and TRBJ2-3, with D uncertain. The CDR3 is 16 amino acids. The ends were cut back, 3 bases at V and 2 bases at J, with 15 bases in the middle. Germline V CDR1 and CDR2: SNHLY, FYNNEI. CDR3 loop: CASSEHGPGDTDTQYF. The CDR3 DNA is TGTGCCAGCAGTGAGCACGGACCAGGCGACACAGATACGCAGTATTTT.

In its sample, this clonotype was seen many times. This chain uses TRBV20-1 with TRBJ2-7; 7 nucleotides align to TRBD2. The better agreement between TRBJ2-1 and the DNA end casts doubt on the J call. CDR3 size: 12 residues. Germline assignment: CDR1 DFQATT and CDR2 SNEGSKA (reference sequence). Here the CDR3 reads CSARGSRYEQFF. The CDR3 coding sequence is TGCAGTGCTCGCGGGAGTCGGTACGAGCAGTTCTTC.

The chain joins TRBV19 to TRBJ2-3, with 7 nucleotides matching TRBD1. The germline V gene encodes CDR1 LNHDA and CDR2 SQIVND (reference sequence). CDR3 length equals 15 residues. V lost 4 bases to trimming and J lost 2 bases; unmatched junction nucleotides: 6. The CDR3 reads CASSTRDSYTDTQYF. CDR3 coding DNA: TGTGCCAGTAGTACCAGGGACAGTTACACAGATACGCAGTATTTT.

Ten or more counts support this clonotype. The V gene is TRBV6-2 or TRBV6-3, the J gene TRBJ2-3; 7 bases map to TRBD2. V lost 2 bases, J lost 0 bases, and 2 bases stayed unmatched. CDR1 and CDR2 from the germline V gene are MNHEY and SVGEGT. The CDR3 has 15 amino acids. The CDR3: CASSYARGSTDTQYF. The CDR3 DNA sequence: TGTGCCAGCAGTTACGCGCGGGGGAGCACAGATACGCAGTATTTT.

This clonotype was recorded many times. This chain joins TRBV5-1 and TRBJ2-1, with D perhaps matching TRBD2 (6 bases). Germline V gene sequence: CDR1 SGHRS, CDR2 YFSETQ. The CDR3 covers 16 residues. V was trimmed by 0 bases and J by 6 bases, leaving 16 bases between them. The CDR3 loop reads CASSLAPRVGGNEQFF. The CDR3 DNA reads as TGCGCCAGCAGCTTGGCGCCCAGGGTCGGGGGCAATGAGCAGTTCTTC.

In its sample, this clonotype was seen many times. CDR3 sequence: CASSEKGQPQHF. The CDR3 DNA sequence: TGTGCCAGCAGTGAAAAGGGTCAGCCCCAGCATTTT. The chain couples TRBV2 to TRBJ1-5, with no clear D. Germline CDR1 reads SNHLY; CDR2 reads FYNNEI. This CDR3 has 12 amino acids. The germline V and J ends were trimmed by 2 bases and 6 bases, with 5 bases remaining between them.

This clonotype was seen at least ten times. The chain employs TRBV5-1 and TRBJ2-3; no firm D call. Germline V gene sequence: CDR1 SGHRS, CDR2 YFSETQ. The V and J ends lost 0 bases and 5 bases respectively, with 13 bases between them. This CDR3 is built from 15 residues. The CDR3 spells CASSLDRPVGDTQYF. CDR3 in DNA: TGCGCCAGCAGCTTGGATCGGCCGGTCGGAGATACGCAGTATTTT.

V usage is TRBV10-3 and J usage is TRBJ2-7; 7 bases line up with TRBD1. V lost 0 bases, J lost 6 bases, and 8 bases stayed unmatched. Germline values: CDR1 ENHRY, CDR2 SYGVKD. The CDR3 length is 15 residues. The CDR3 here is CAISESTGLSGEQYF. Written as DNA, the CDR3 is TGTGCCATCAGTGAGTCGACAGGGTTGAGTGGCGAGCAGTACTTC.

This clonotype was detected ten times or more. The chain has TRBV18 and TRBJ1-1; 7 bases agree with TRBD1. Germline-derived CDR1 and CDR2 are KGHSH and LQKENI. This CDR3 region has 15 residues. Unmatched junction bases numbered 5, after V lost 2 bases and J lost 2 bases. For the CDR3, the DNA is TGTGCCAGCTCACCATCGGCAGGGGGAAACACTGAAGCTTTCTTT. Protein product: CASSPSAGGNTEAFF.

This clonotype was seen ten or more times. The V gene is TRBV28, the J gene TRBJ1-2, with D maybe TRBD1 (5 bases). Germline V lookup: CDR1 MDHEN, CDR2 SYDVKM. Trimming shortened V by 6 bases and J by 8 bases, and 16 bases separated the two germline ends. The CDR3 sequence is 13 residues long. In DNA form, the CDR3 reads TGTGCCAGCAGCTGGGGCCGGGGGTTGGGCTACACCTTC. This translates into CASSWGRGLGYTF.

This clonotype has more than one count but fewer than ten. The chain links TRBV3-1 to TRBJ2-2; D remains unclear. CDR1 and CDR2 (germline): LGHDT, YNNKEL (reference sequence). V was clipped by 1 base and J by 0 bases, with 9 bases between them. CDR3 size: 16 residues. The CDR3, as DNA: TGTGCCAGCAGCCAAGGCGTACTGGCGAACACCGGGGAGCTGTTTTTT. Translating it yields CASSQGVLANTGELFF.

This clonotype was observed at least ten times. The rearrangement links TRBV29-1 to TRBJ1-4; D unclear. V dropped 7 bases and J dropped 7 bases, with 16 bases sitting between them. Germline CDR1 reads SQVTM; CDR2 reads ANQGSEA. The CDR3 is 13 amino acids. The CDR3 DNA reads TGCAGCGCACTGGTGTCGGGTTTTGAAAAACTGTTTTTT. Translation: CSALVSGFEKLFF.

The gene calls are TRBV20-1 and TRBJ1-6, with TRBD1 matching over 9 bases. The CDR3 length is 15 residues. The germline gives CDR1 DFQATT, CDR2 SNEGSKA (reference sequence). The ends lost 0 bases at V and 9 bases at J; junction bases unmatched: 6. CDR3 in amino acids: CSARDSGTGTSPLHF. CDR3 DNA: TGCAGTGCTAGAGATTCCGGGACAGGGACTTCACCCCTCCACTTT.

V and J are TRBV2 and TRBJ1-5; D is undetermined. Germline lookup yields CDR1 SNHLY and CDR2 FYNNEI. Trimming removed 3 bases at V and 4 bases at J, with 7 bases between. This CDR3 region has 13 residues. The CDR3, as DNA: TGTGCCAGCAGTGATTGGGGAAATCAGCCCCAGCATTTT. Its translation: CASSDWGNQPQHF.

This clonotype was recorded at least ten times. This chain joins TRBV30 and TRBJ1-2; no firm D call. The CDR3 length is 11 residues. CDR1 GTSNPN and CDR2 SVGIG come from the germline V gene (reference sequence). Trimming cost V 2 bases and J 5 bases, with 6 bases left between them. The CDR3 loop is CAWSYTYGYTF. Written as DNA, the CDR3 is TGTGCCTGGAGTTATACGTATGGCTACACCTTC.

This clonotype was picked up many times. The chain uses TRBV28 and TRBJ1-2, with 7 nucleotides matching TRBD1. Per germline, CDR1 MDHEN and CDR2 SYDVKM. The trim removed 8 bases at V and 7 bases at J, leaving 7 bases unmatched. CDR3 length: 12 amino acids. The CDR3 protein is CASYLQGPGYTF. CDR3 nucleotide sequence: TGTGCCAGCTACCTACAGGGGCCTGGCTACACCTTC.

The sample holds many counts of this clonotype. This chain joins TRBV20-1 and TRBJ2-2; 7 positions agree with TRBD1. Germline values: CDR1 DFQATT, CDR2 SNEGSKA (reference sequence). With V trimmed by 5 bases and J by 4 bases, 7 bases remained unmatched. The CDR3 extends over 14 amino acids. This CDR3 is CSASTGPGTGELFF. For the CDR3, the DNA is TGCAGTGCTTCGACAGGGCCGGGCACCGGGGAGCTGTTTTTT.

This clonotype has at least ten counts. The chain joins TRBV5-1 to TRBJ2-7; D assignment may be TRBD1 or TRBD2 (5 bases each). The V gene's germline CDR1 is SGHRS and CDR2 YFSETQ. The CDR3 sequence is 16 residues long. Trimming cost V 3 bases and J 0 bases, with 16 bases left between them. Here the CDR3 DNA reads TGCGCCAGCAGCTCTCCCCGGGGCCGGAGCTCCTACGAGCAGTACTTC. This gives the protein CASSSPRGRSSYEQYF.